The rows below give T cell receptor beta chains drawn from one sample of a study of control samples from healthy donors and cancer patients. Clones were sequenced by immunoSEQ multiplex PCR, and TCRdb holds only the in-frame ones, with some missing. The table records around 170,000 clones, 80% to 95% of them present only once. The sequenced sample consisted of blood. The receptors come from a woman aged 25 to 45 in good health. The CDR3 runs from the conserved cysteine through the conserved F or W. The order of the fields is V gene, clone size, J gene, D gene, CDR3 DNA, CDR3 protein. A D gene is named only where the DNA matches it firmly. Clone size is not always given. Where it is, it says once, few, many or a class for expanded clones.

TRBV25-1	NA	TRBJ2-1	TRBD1	TGTGCCAGCAGTTCTGTGGGACAGGGGGTCAATGAGCAGTTCTTC	CASSSVGQGVNEQFF
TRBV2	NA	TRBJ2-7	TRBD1	TGTGCCAGCAGTGAGGGACAGGGCCTCGGGGAGCAGTACTTC	CASSEGQGLGEQYF
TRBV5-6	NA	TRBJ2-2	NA	TGTGCCAGCAGCTTGCGTGGAAACACCGGGGAGCTGTTTTTT	CASSLRGNTGELFF
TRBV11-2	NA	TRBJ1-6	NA	TGTGCCAGCAGCTTAGGCGAGGGAGCCTATAATTCACCCCTCCACTTT	CASSLGEGAYNSPLHF
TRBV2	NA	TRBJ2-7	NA	TGTGCCAGCAGTGTGCCCCCGGGAGAAAACCCCTACGAGCAGTACTTC	CASSVPPGENPYEQYF
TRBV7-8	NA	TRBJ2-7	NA	TGTGCCAGCAGCCGAAGCCAGCCTTACTACGAGCAGTACTTC	CASSRSQPYYEQYF
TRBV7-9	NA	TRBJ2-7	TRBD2	TGTGCCAGCAGCCCTGCCCGAGGGACTAGCGATAGGTCCTACGAGCAGTACTTC	CASSPARGTSDRSYEQYF
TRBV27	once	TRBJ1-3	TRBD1	TGTGCCAGCAGTCTGACAGGGAGCTCTGGAAACACCATATATTTT	CASSLTGSSGNTIYF
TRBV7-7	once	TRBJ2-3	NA	TGTGCCAGCAGCTTGACGGACAGATACACAGATACGCAGTATTTT	CASSLTDRYTDTQYF
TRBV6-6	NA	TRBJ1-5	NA	TGTGCCAGCAGTTACGGGCCACCGATTAGCAATCAGCCCCAGCATTTT	CASSYGPPISNQPQHF
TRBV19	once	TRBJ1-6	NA	TGTGCCAGTAGGGTCACAGGAGAAGGGGATTCACCCCTCCACTTT	CASRVTGEGDSPLHF
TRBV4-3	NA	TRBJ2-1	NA	TGCGCCAGCAGCCAAGATTGGAAGGGAAGCTCCTACAATGAGCAGTTCTTC	CASSQDWKGSSYNEQFF
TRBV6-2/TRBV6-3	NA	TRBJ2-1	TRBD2	TGTGCCAGCAGTTACACCTTAGCGGGAGAGTTCTTTAATGAGCAGTTCTTC	CASSYTLAGEFFNEQFF
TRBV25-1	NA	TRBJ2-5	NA	TGTGCCAGCAGTAGGTACGGGGGCTGGGAGACCCAGTACTTC	CASSRYGGWETQYF
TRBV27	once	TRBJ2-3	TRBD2	TGTGCCAGCAGTCCTCGACTAGCGGGAAGGACAGATACGCAGTATTTT	CASSPRLAGRTDTQYF
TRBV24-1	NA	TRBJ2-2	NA	TGTGCCACCAGTGGGGAGAACACCGGGGAGCTGTTTTTT	CATSGENTGELFF
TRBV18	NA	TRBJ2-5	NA	TGTGCCAGCTCACCGAAGAGCGGAGGACAAGAGACCCAGTACTTC	CASSPKSGGQETQYF
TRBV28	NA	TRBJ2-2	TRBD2	TGTGCCAGCCGGGAGGGGAGCACCGGGGAGCTGTTTTTT	CASREGSTGELFF
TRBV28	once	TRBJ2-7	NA	TGTGCCAGCAGCCCCGGAAGGGGTCGGGGGTCCTACGAGCAGTACTTC	CASSPGRGRGSYEQYF
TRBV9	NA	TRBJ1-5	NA	TGTGCCAGCAGGGAGGGACGAAGGGCGAGGCTCCAGCATTTT	CASREGRRARLQHF
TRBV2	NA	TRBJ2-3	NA	TGTGCCAGCAGTGATTCCGGGGGAGTTAATACGCAGTATTTT	CASSDSGGVNTQYF
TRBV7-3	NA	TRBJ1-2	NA	TGTGCCAGCAGTCGACCCCCGGGACTAAAAGGCTATGGCTACACCTTC	CASSRPPGLKGYGYTF
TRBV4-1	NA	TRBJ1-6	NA	TGCGCCAGCAGCCAAGCGGGTGCATGGTCCTATAATTCACCCCTCCACTTT	CASSQAGAWSYNSPLHF
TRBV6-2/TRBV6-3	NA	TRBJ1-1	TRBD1	TGTGCCAGCAGTTACAAGGTGGGACAGGGGAACACTGAAGCTTTCTTT	CASSYKVGQGNTEAFF
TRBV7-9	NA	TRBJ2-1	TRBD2	TGTGCCAGCACCATTACTAGCGGGAGTTTGTCCTACAATGAGCAGTTCTTC	CASTITSGSLSYNEQFF
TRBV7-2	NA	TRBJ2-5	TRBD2	TGTGCCAGCAGTTCTACAAGCGGGGCCCAAGAGACCCAGTACTTC	CASSSTSGAQETQYF
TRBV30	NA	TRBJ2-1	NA	TGTGCCTGGAGTGCCTCTAGCGTGAGGTCCTACAATGAGCAGTTCTTC	CAWSASSVRSYNEQFF
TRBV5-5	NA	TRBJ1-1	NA	TGTGCCAGCAGCTTGGGCCCGGGCACTGAAGCTTTCTTT	CASSLGPGTEAFF
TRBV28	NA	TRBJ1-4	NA	TGTGCCAGCAGGTTCGGAGACAGGAATGAAAAACTGTTTTTT	CASRFGDRNEKLFF
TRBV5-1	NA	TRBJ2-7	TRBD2	TGCGCCAGCAGCTATAGCGGGGGCTCCTACGAGCAGTACTTC	CASSYSGGSYEQYF
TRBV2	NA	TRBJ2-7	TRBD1	TGTGCCAGCAGGCCGGGACAGGAGCCTTACGAGCAGTACTTC	CASRPGQEPYEQYF
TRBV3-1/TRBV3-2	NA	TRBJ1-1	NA	TGTGCCAGCAGCATTTCCGGGGCAGGGCGGACTGAAGCTTTCTTT	CASSISGAGRTEAFF
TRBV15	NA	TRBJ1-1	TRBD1	TGTGCCACCAGCAGACTGACAGGGATGAACACTGAAGCTTTCTTT	CATSRLTGMNTEAFF
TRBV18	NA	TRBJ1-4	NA	TGTGCCAGCTCACCCGAGACTTCGGCCCTGTTTTTT	CASSPETSALFF
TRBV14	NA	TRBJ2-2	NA	TGTGCCAGCAGTCAGGGTTATAACTCCGGGGAGCTGTTTTTT	CASSQGYNSGELFF
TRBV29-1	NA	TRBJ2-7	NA	TGCAGCGTTAGACAGGATTCCTACGAGCAGTACTTC	CSVRQDSYEQYF
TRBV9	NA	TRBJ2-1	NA	TGTGCCAGCAGCGCAGGACTCCTGATAGGTGAGCAGTTCTTC	CASSAGLLIGEQFF
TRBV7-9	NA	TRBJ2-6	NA	TGTGCCAGCAGGTTAACACCCTTAGGGGCTGGGGCCAACGTCCTGACTTTC	CASRLTPLGAGANVLTF
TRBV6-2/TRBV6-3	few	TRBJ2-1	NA	TGTGCCAGCAGTTACTCCCCCCCACAGGGCCTTTACAATGAGCAGTTCTTC	CASSYSPPQGLYNEQFF
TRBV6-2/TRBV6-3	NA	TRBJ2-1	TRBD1	TGTGCCAGCAGTTACACAGGGGCAGGCTCCTACAATGAGCAGTTCTTC	CASSYTGAGSYNEQFF
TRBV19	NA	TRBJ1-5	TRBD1	TGTGCCAGTGCTTTAGGGGGCTATAGCAATCAGCCCCAGCATTTT	CASALGGYSNQPQHF
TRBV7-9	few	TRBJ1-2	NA	TGTGCCAGCAGCCCTCACAGGGACTATGGCTACACCTTC	CASSPHRDYGYTF
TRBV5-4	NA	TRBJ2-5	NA	TGTGCCAGCAGCTTGAAAGAGACCCAGTACTTC	CASSLKETQYF
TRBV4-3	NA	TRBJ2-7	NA	TGCGCCAGCAGCCAAGATCTAGGGGTTTCCTACGAGCAGTACTTC	CASSQDLGVSYEQYF
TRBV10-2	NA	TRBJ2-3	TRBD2	TGCGCCAGCAAGGGACTAGAGGTTACAGATACGCAGTATTTT	CASKGLEVTDTQYF
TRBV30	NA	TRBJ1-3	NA	TGTGCCTGGAGTCGGCAGGGTAGCGGAAGAACTGGAAACACCATATATTTT	CAWSRQGSGRTGNTIYF
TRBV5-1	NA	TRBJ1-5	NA	TGCGCCAGCAGCCCGGGACCGACCGATCAGCCCCAGCATTTT	CASSPGPTDQPQHF
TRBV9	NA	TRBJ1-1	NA	TGTGCCAGCAGCGTTTCGATGAACACTGAAGCTTTCTTT	CASSVSMNTEAFF
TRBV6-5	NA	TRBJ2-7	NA	TGTGCCAGCAGGGACTACACCTACGAGCAGTACTTC	CASRDYTYEQYF
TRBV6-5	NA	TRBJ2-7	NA	TGTGCCAGAGGGGGGGGGCAAGAGCAGTACTTC	CARGGGQEQYF
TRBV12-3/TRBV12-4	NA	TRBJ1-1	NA	TGTGCCAGCAGTTTGGGCCCGAGCACTGAAGCTTTCTTT	CASSLGPSTEAFF